This T cell receptor (beta chain) was obtained from a study of radiotherapy plus CTLA-4 blockade in lung cancer. About the research overall: Objective responses emerged in roughly a sixth of patients, and 25% to 40% attained disease control. Study findings and constraints: Clones derived from tumor TCRs expanded in blood after radiotherapy plus ipilimumab.

Germline CDR1 and CDR2: MNHEY and SVGAGI. This CDR3 contains 12 residues. As concerns this clone: Its antigen is undetermined. A junction end diverges from the germline sequence, so it may reflect a read error.

Treatment of patients with chemo-refractory metastatic non-small-cell lung cancer consisted of focal radiation plus CTLA-4 blockade with ipilimumab. Assay used: immunoSEQ multiplex PCR; TCRdb lists only in-frame clones, some missing. This sample yields about 120,000 clones, of which approximately 90% are seen a single time; 6.9% belongs to the top ten. The V gene is TRBV6-5, the J gene TRBJ2-3, with a possible D match to TRBD1 (6 bases). The material was peripheral blood, obtained from a patient treated with radiotherapy plus ipilimumab. The receptor's source is a human donor with non-small cell lung cancer that progressed on radiotherapy plus ipilimumab. CDR3 coding DNA: TGTGCCAGCAGTCATTCCTCCGGACAGTTGGGTTTT. Amino acid sequence: CASSHSSGQLGF.